This T cell receptor beta chain was recovered during a study of T cells in localized non-small cell lung cancer. Notes on the study in general: Uninvolved adjacent lung had more T cell clonality than any other tissue, topping tumor. Because only a single region of the tumor was sequenced, heterogeneity remains possible. Adjacent lung had a median roughly 58 of the 100 largest tumor clones. Prolonged overall survival went with higher T cell density in the blood.

V gave up 8 bases and J gave up 3 bases; unmatched junction bases: 12. Germline V gives CDR1 MNHGY, CDR2 SAAAGT. The CDR3 has 16 residues. Only in-frame clones appear in the TCRdb table, and some are missing; sequencing was by immunoSEQ multiplex PCR. The sample has more than 750 clones; about 24% are singletons. By sample fraction, this clone is medium-sized (0.01 to 0.1%). What it recognizes is unknown. The rearrangement uses TRBV6-8 and TRBJ1-1, with 10 bases fitting TRBD1. The source is a woman aged 40-75 years with stage I squamous cell lung carcinoma. The specimen was lung tumor tissue, collected before any cancer treatment. This chain's CDR3 is CASLRGQGGSDTEAFF. CDR3 nucleotide sequence: TGTGCCAGCCTCCGCGGACAGGGGGGTTCGGACACTGAAGCTTTCTTT.